This T cell receptor (beta chain) appears in the sequencing data of a study of OX40 agonist ivuxolimab in advanced cancers. Overall study results and limits: At 0.1 to 3.0 mg/kg, clonal expansion of CD4+ and CD8+ blood T cells had occurred by week 6. The investigators did not determine what antigen specificity the expanded peripheral T cells had. Expanded clones belonging to CD8+ T cells outnumbered, on average, those of CD4+.

Sampled blood was obtained at baseline, cycle 4 day 1, and cycle 7 day 1. This table comes from immunoSEQ multiplex PCR, and its TCRdb copy is limited to in-frame clones, with some not included. This sample has about 34,000 clones; over 90% occur once, and the top ten carry 4% to 5%. CDR1 and CDR2 (germline): PRHDT, FYEKMQ (reference sequence). V was clipped by 0 bases and J by 1 base, with 13 bases between them. The CDR3 length is 16 residues. As concerns this clone: No antigen is known for it.

The source is an adult with an advanced solid tumor such as melanoma, head and neck, liver or kidney cancer. The starting material was CD4+ or CD8+ T cells sorted from blood, obtained in a trial of the OX40 agonist ivuxolimab. The V gene is TRBV13, the J gene TRBJ2-7; D might be TRBD1 (6 bases). The CDR3 region is CASSLGMGALSYEQYF. The CDR3 nucleotides read TGTGCCAGCAGCTTAGGCATGGGGGCCCTTTCCTACGAGCAGTACTTC.